Included here is one TCR beta chain sequence, with context. Its antigen is currently not known. The sample holds no much larger clone one base away, and base qualities are not on file. For CDR1 and CDR2, the germline V gene (reference sequence) lists SEHNR and FQNEAQ. The CDR3 sequence holds 15 residues, the cysteine and phenylalanine included. The sequence is cut down to CDR3 DNA, 45 bases in frame from base 1. Trimming costs V 6 bases and J 2 bases, and their ends lie 17 bases apart. This specimen belongs to a study of prognosis after radiotherapy for stage I lung cancer (dated by TCRdb to the early 2020s). Study-level background: Between early 2018 and January 2019, more than 15 stage I NSCLC patients were enrolled in Nanjing, China. There were more than eleven patients with newly diagnosed primary stage I lung tumors and five patients with oligometastatic NSCLC after surgical resection of the primary tumor. Every patient was deemed medically inoperable, around eleven because of comorbidities and over 5 because they refused surgery. The cohort comprised 13 men and five or six women with a median age of around 74 years, ranging from roughly 50 to 84 years. Squamous cell carcinoma histology was identified in more than 5 patients, and adenocarcinoma histology was identified in twelve patients. After SBRT, distant metastases developed in about 20% of the 19 patients at a median of around 7 months, while the remaining 15 patients had no significant progression. SBRT was given in 3 to 5 fractions with a biologically effective dose of at least 100 Gy, using image-guided IMRT or VMAT. Peripheral blood TCR beta repertoires were profiled in stage I NSCLC patients before and after stereotactic body radiotherapy, and the study then linked these repertoires to distant failure. The study took one blood sample before SBRT and one after SBRT from each of 19 patients and sequenced all 38 samples. In every patient, SBRT was given without any concurrent therapy. The full study reports these points: No adjustment for multiple comparisons was applied to any of the reported P values. Post-SBRT Shannon entropy and its change from baseline were lower in patients who developed distant metastases; baseline Shannon entropy was not associated with metastases. TRBV and TRBJ usage frequencies reportedly differed by metastasis status, in two V genes at baseline and in some 10 V and two J genes after SBRT. The study was limited by the small cohort and short follow-up, and independent validation of the study findings is required. Unique TCR clone counts fell after SBRT (median about 9,700 before versus fewer than 7,500 after; Wilcoxon paired P=0.011). Whether the expanded TCR clones were tumor-specific was not determined.

No patient had a history of other malignancies or prior chemotherapy or radiotherapy, and all had node-negative disease on CT and PET/CT. At each of two time points, around 6.1 milliliters of peripheral venous blood were collected into EDTA tubes. PBMCs were isolated by Ficoll-Paque Plus density-gradient centrifugation. Right after collection, samples were kept at -80 degrees C until analysis. Two rounds of multiplex PCR were used to amplify the TCR beta CDR3 region from genomic DNA. The first PCR round used primers specific to each TRBV and TRBJ gene, and the primer sequences were filed in Chinese patent CN105087789A. Universal primers were used in the second round of PCR. The Roche High Pure PCR Template Preparation Kit was used to extract genomic DNA from the frozen PBMCs. An Illumina HiSeq 3000 was used to sequence the libraries paired-end with 151 bp reads. Under the source paper's analysis protocol: CutAdapt was used to remove raw reads lacking the multiplex PCR primer sequences. PEAR was used to merge high-quality paired reads into contigs. TRB V, D and J gene segments were assigned to each contig with MiXCR by alignment to reference sequences. CDR3 sequences were clustered by base quality and sequence similarity to remove sequencing errors. Diversity was measured as Shannon entropy normalized by the natural log of productive TCR sequence number. Clonality was defined as one minus Shannon entropy divided by the natural log of the number of unique clonotypes. Using the Youden index from ROC curves, the researchers picked the repertoire-metric cut-offs for progression-free survival, and all analyses were carried out in R 3.5.3. TCRdb trimmed public reads at Q25 via fastp, called clones via MiXCR and kept in-frame beta chains. Rows are unified per CDR3 protein, each entry keeping the most common DNA and genes. The V and J calls reflect TCRdb's pipeline rather than the authors' work. This sample comprises around 30,000 distinct CDR3 sequences, around 30% of them detected only once. The ten largest clones add up to 9.5% to 13% of the sample.

The source of this sequence is a donor over 45 with non-small cell lung cancer. The sequence links TRBV7-9 to TRBJ2-7; the D segment could be TRBD1, given 5 matching bases. Source: PBMCs, taken before or after stereotactic body radiation therapy (not recorded which). The DNA sequence reads TGTGCCAGCAGACCCCGAACAGGCCAAACCTACGAGCAGTACTTC. Protein translation: CASRPRTGQTYEQYF.